The rows below give T cell receptor beta chains drawn from one sample of a study of T cells in Graves' hyperthyroidism and ophthalmopathy. In TCRdb, the multiplex PCR reads were re-called with MiXCR into one record per CDR3 protein. Found here are 490,000 or so distinct CDR3 sequences, about 20% of them singletons; the top ten hold roughly 44%. Sequencing was carried out using blood. These receptors were obtained from a man in his forties with Graves' ophthalmopathy. Both conserved end residues are part of each CDR3. Fields, in order: clone size, V gene, J gene, D gene, CDR3 protein, CDR3 DNA. D genes are given only for firm matches. Some rows have no size entry. The others give once, few or many, or a class for an expanded clone.

many	TRBV7-2	TRBJ2-3	-	CASSLDELAGRYF	TGTGCCAGCAGCTTAGATGAGCTTGCGGGGAGGTATTTT
many	TRBV12-3/TRBV12-4	TRBJ2-3	-	CASSFGGPGGDTQYF	TGTGCCAGCAGTTTTGGGGGGCCCGGGGGAGATACGCAGTATTTT
few	TRBV7-3	TRBJ2-2	-	CASSLTGPTGELFF	TGTGCCAGCAGCTTAACTGGGCCAACCGGGGAGCTGTTTTTT
few	TRBV4-1	TRBJ2-5	-	CASSQWQRETQYF	TGCGCCAGCAGCCAATGGCAGAGGGAGACCCAGTACTTC
many	TRBV12-3/TRBV12-4	TRBJ1-1	-	CASSSQGSTEAFF	TGTGCCAGCAGTTCACAGGGTTCCACTGAAGCTTTCTTT
-	TRBV6-1	TRBJ1-1	-	CASTLWVGGRYTEAFF	TGTGCCAGCACCCTCTGGGTGGGGGGGCGATACACTGAAGCTTTCTTT
many	TRBV6-1	TRBJ2-5	-	CASSDPARDQYF	TGTGCCAGCAGTGATCCCGCTAGGGACCAGTACTTC
-	TRBV30	TRBJ1-6	TRBD1	CAWIRDRGNSPLHF	TGTGCCTGGATTAGGGACAGGGGAAATTCACCCCTCCACTTT
-	TRBV28	TRBJ1-6	-	CASSWGESPLHF	TGTGCCAGCAGCTGGGGGGAGTCACCCCTCCACTTT
many	TRBV5-6	TRBJ2-7	TRBD1	CASNFRGTGAYEQYF	TGTGCCAGCAACTTCCGAGGGACAGGAGCCTACGAGCAGTACTTC
many	TRBV11-2	TRBJ2-7	-	CASSFNSGLIPEQYF	TGTGCCAGCAGCTTTAATTCTGGACTTATTCCGGAGCAGTACTTC
few	TRBV20-1	TRBJ2-3	-	CSARRDGSDTQYF	TGCAGTGCTAGAAGGGACGGGTCAGATACGCAGTATTTT
few	TRBV6-1	TRBJ2-2	TRBD1	CASSAWTGLTGELFF	TGTGCCAGCAGTGCCTGGACAGGGCTCACCGGGGAGCTGTTTTTT
-	TRBV6-2/TRBV6-3	TRBJ2-5	TRBD2	CASSYSGTTKETQYF	TGTGCCAGCAGTTACTCGGGGACTACCAAAGAGACCCAGTACTTC
-	TRBV20-1	TRBJ2-3	-	CSASPMGGRADTQYF	TGCAGTGCTAGCCCCATGGGGGGGCGGGCAGATACGCAGTATTTT
-	TRBV7-2	TRBJ2-2	TRBD1	CAIRQDRGRVTGELFF	TGTGCCATCAGACAGGACAGGGGGCGGGTCACCGGGGAGCTGTTTTTT
-	TRBV6-1	TRBJ1-2	TRBD1	CASILRDRTNYGYTF	TGTGCCAGCATCCTCCGGGACAGGACTAACTATGGCTACACCTTC